Listed below are T cell receptor beta chains from one sample, sequenced in a study of OX40 agonist ivuxolimab in advanced cancers. Data came from immunoSEQ multiplex PCR; TCRdb stores just in-frame clones and leaves some out. The table includes roughly 25,000 clones, 77% detected once. The sample was CD4+ or CD8+ T cells sorted from blood, taken in a trial of the OX40 agonist ivuxolimab. These receptors all come from an adult with an advanced solid tumor such as melanoma, head and neck, liver or kidney cancer. CDR3s include the opening cysteine and the closing phenylalanine or tryptophan. The order of the fields is J gene, clone size, V gene, D gene, CDR3 protein, CDR3 DNA. The D gene is left open where the match is weak. Clone size is given for some rows only: seen once, a few or many times, or a class if the clone is expanded.

TRBJ1-5,NA,TRBV5-5,TRBD1,CASSAGTGVRPQHF,TGTGCCAGCAGCGCCGGGACAGGGGTACGGCCCCAGCATTTT
TRBJ2-2,NA,TRBV27,NA,CASSSDTGELFF,TGTGCCAGCAGTTCGGACACCGGGGAGCTGTTTTTT
TRBJ1-1,NA,TRBV6-1,NA,CASSVSLSRTEAFF,TGTGCCAGCAGTGTAAGTTTATCCCGCACTGAAGCTTTCTTT
TRBJ1-5,NA,TRBV19,NA,CASSNGGGNQPQHF,TGTGCCAGTTCTAATGGAGGAGGGAATCAGCCCCAGCATTTT
TRBJ1-2,medium-sized,TRBV28,NA,CASSRGTRDGYTF,TGTGCCAGCAGCCGAGGGACGAGGGATGGCTACACCTTC
TRBJ2-7,NA,TRBV6-1,NA,CASSAHSYEQYF,TGTGCCAGCAGTGCTCACTCCTACGAGCAGTACTTC
TRBJ1-2,NA,TRBV19,TRBD1,CASRTGGAIISGYTF,TGTGCCAGCCGGACAGGGGGCGCGATCATCTCTGGCTACACCTTC
TRBJ1-1,NA,TRBV30,NA,CAWSIGHSVPEAFF,TGTGCCTGGAGTATCGGACACTCGGTCCCTGAAGCTTTCTTT
TRBJ2-7,NA,TRBV2,NA,CASRRSAWDASPGAYEQYF,TGTGCCAGCAGACGGTCGGCCTGGGACGCGTCCCCCGGGGCCTACGAGCAGTACTTC
TRBJ1-5,NA,TRBV28,NA,CASSFYSSNQPQHF,TGTGCCAGCAGTTTTTACAGTTCAAATCAGCCCCAGCATTTT
TRBJ1-3,NA,TRBV5-1,NA,CASSLGDGGNSGNTIYF,TGCGCCAGCAGCTTGGGAGATGGAGGAAACTCTGGAAACACCATATATTTT
TRBJ1-2,few,TRBV11-2,NA,CASSLGLNYGYTF,TGTGCCAGCAGCTTGGGGCTGAACTATGGCTACACCTTC
TRBJ2-3,NA,TRBV18,TRBD1,CASSLPRTGPSTDTQYF,TGTGCCAGCTCACTTCCTAGGACAGGGCCTAGCACAGATACGCAGTATTTT
TRBJ2-2,NA,TRBV10-3,NA,CAGQGRDTGELFF,TGTGCCGGGCAGGGGCGGGACACCGGGGAGCTGTTTTTT
TRBJ2-2,NA,TRBV5-4,TRBD1,CASSLGTGRVLTGELFF,TGTGCCAGCAGCTTGGGGACAGGGCGTGTTCTAACCGGGGAGCTGTTTTTT
TRBJ1-6,NA,TRBV4-3,NA,CASSQASLGSNSPLHF,TGCGCCAGCAGCCAAGCGTCGTTGGGGAGTAATTCACCCCTCCACTTT
TRBJ2-6,NA,TRBV4-2,TRBD2,CASSQVSASGGASGANVLTF,TGTGCCAGCAGCCAAGTATCGGCTAGCGGGGGGGCCTCTGGGGCCAACGTCCTGACTTTC
TRBJ2-3,NA,TRBV7-9,NA,CASSTTAFSTDTQYF,TGTGCCAGCAGCACGACAGCATTTAGCACAGATACGCAGTATTTT
TRBJ2-5,NA,TRBV15,NA,CATSRSGTETQYF,TGTGCCACCAGCAGATCCGGGACAGAGACCCAGTACTTC
TRBJ2-5,NA,TRBV20-1,NA,CSGDWQETQYF,TGCAGTGGGGACTGGCAAGAGACCCAGTACTTC
TRBJ1-1,few,TRBV5-6,NA,CASSFGNTEAFF,TGTGCCAGCAGCTTCGGAAACACTGAAGCTTTCTTT
TRBJ2-2,NA,TRBV30,NA,CAWTLTGRYTGELFF,TGTGCCTGGACGCTAACAGGGAGGTACACCGGGGAGCTGTTTTTT
TRBJ2-5,NA,TRBV9,TRBD2,CASSQRAGEVNQETQYF,TGTGCCAGCAGCCAGAGAGCGGGAGAGGTTAACCAAGAGACCCAGTACTTC
TRBJ2-1,NA,TRBV7-2,TRBD2,CASSLVAGGTNEQFF,TGTGCCAGCAGCTTAGTGGCGGGAGGGACCAATGAGCAGTTCTTC
TRBJ2-6,NA,TRBV11-3,NA,CASSCCEQQQSRANVLTF,TGTGCCAGCAGCTGCTGTGAACAGCAACAAAGTCGGGCCAACGTCCTGACTTTC
TRBJ2-5,few,TRBV15,TRBD2,CATSRALAIQETQYF,TGTGCCACCAGCAGAGCACTAGCGATCCAAGAGACCCAGTACTTC
TRBJ1-6,once,TRBV9,NA,CASSSEESPLHF,TGTGCCAGCAGCTCAGAGGAGTCACCCCTCCACTTT
TRBJ2-7,NA,TRBV28,TRBD1,CASSFLRSWTGKTHEQYF,TGTGCCAGCAGTTTCCTCCGATCTTGGACAGGAAAGACCCACGAGCAGTACTTC
TRBJ2-5,NA,TRBV5-5,NA,CASSSFSDYLYQETQYF,TGTGCCAGCAGCTCTTTTTCGGACTACCTGTACCAAGAGACCCAGTACTTC
TRBJ2-4,NA,TRBV5-4,TRBD2,CASSPPGLAGAKNIQYF,TGTGCCAGCAGCCCGCCGGGACTAGCGGGAGCCAAAAACATTCAGTACTTC
TRBJ2-2,once,TRBV4-2,TRBD2,CASSHRGGGTGELFF,TGTGCCAGCAGCCACCGCGGGGGAGGAACCGGGGAGCTGTTTTTT
TRBJ2-2,few,TRBV28,TRBD2,CASRTSGGTTGELFF,TGTGCCAGCAGAACTAGCGGGGGGACCACCGGGGAGCTGTTTTTT
TRBJ1-5,NA,TRBV7-2,NA,CASSPTRNRMDQPQHF,TGTGCCAGCAGCCCCACTCGAAACAGGATGGATCAGCCCCAGCATTTT
TRBJ2-1,NA,TRBV6-5,TRBD1,CASSYSGGGEQFF,TGTGCCAGCAGTTACTCAGGGGGCGGGGAGCAGTTCTTC
TRBJ2-5,NA,TRBV19,NA,CASSIRGETQYF,TGTGCCAGTAGCATCCGGGGTGAGACCCAGTACTTC
TRBJ1-1,NA,TRBV6-1,NA,CASSEFRAEAFF,TGTGCCAGCAGTGAATTTCGGGCTGAAGCTTTCTTT
TRBJ1-1,NA,TRBV7-9,TRBD1,CASREGARTEAFF,TGTGCCAGCAGGGAGGGGGCTAGGACTGAAGCTTTCTTT
TRBJ2-3,NA,TRBV7-2,NA,CASSYQGHRDTQYF,TGTGCCAGCAGCTACCAGGGGCATCGAGATACGCAGTATTTT
TRBJ2-7,NA,TRBV6-1,TRBD1,CASSPRTGAYEQYF,TGTGCCAGCAGTCCGAGAACAGGGGCCTACGAGCAGTACTTC
TRBJ1-2,NA,TRBV2,NA,CASSYHSPEGYTF,TGTGCCAGCAGCTACCACAGCCCCGAAGGCTACACCTTC
TRBJ2-2,NA,TRBV10-3,TRBD2,CAISHQGLAGGGRTGELFF,TGTGCCATCAGTCACCAGGGACTAGCGGGAGGGGGTCGCACCGGGGAGCTGTTTTTT
TRBJ2-5,NA,TRBV5-5,TRBD1,CASSLTGGEVETQYF,TGTGCCAGCAGCTTGACAGGGGGAGAAGTAGAGACCCAGTACTTC
TRBJ2-3,NA,TRBV10-3,NA,CAISTEEDTQYF,TGTGCCATCAGCACGGAGGAGGATACGCAGTATTTT
TRBJ1-5,NA,TRBV4-2,NA,CASSQDRGGDQPQHF,TGTGCCAGCAGCCAAGACCGGGGGGGTGATCAGCCCCAGCATTTT
TRBJ2-5,once,TRBV28,NA,CASSERGETQYF,TGTGCCAGCAGCGAACGAGGGGAGACCCAGTACTTC
TRBJ2-1,NA,TRBV19,TRBD2,CASSIGAGDEQFF,TGTGCCAGTAGTATAGGGGCGGGGGATGAGCAGTTCTTC
TRBJ1-1,NA,TRBV28,NA,CASSSDWGLAFF,TGTGCCAGCAGCAGCGACTGGGGTCTGGCTTTCTTT
TRBJ2-1,NA,TRBV7-2,NA,CASSLVGQGPQFF,TGTGCCAGCAGCTTAGTCGGGCAGGGTCCCCAGTTCTTC
TRBJ1-3,NA,TRBV9,TRBD1,CASSVGGQGDSGNTIYF,TGTGCCAGCAGCGTAGGGGGACAGGGAGATTCTGGAAACACCATATATTTT
TRBJ2-1,NA,TRBV7-9,NA,CASSLGIYNEQFF,TGTGCCAGCAGCTTAGGAATCTACAATGAGCAGTTCTTC
TRBJ1-1,few,TRBV2,TRBD1,CASSRDRKTEAFF,TGTGCCAGCAGCCGGGACAGGAAAACTGAAGCTTTCTTT